The 5 T cell receptor beta chains reported below all come from one sample, sequenced in a study of CD4 and CD8 cells across lung adenocarcinoma regions (dated by TCRdb to the late 2010s). Receptor libraries were prepared by PCR. Sequenced using a HiSeq X Ten. The public reads were reanalyzed by TCRdb: fastp trimming at Q25, MiXCR alignment, in-frame beta chains only. Rows merge per CDR3 protein into single entries with the most common DNA and genes. The sample records about 17,000 distinct CDR3 sequences, 46% of which are singletons. The ten largest clones add up to roughly a fifth of the sample. The specimen sequenced was CD4+ T cells from the margin of a lung tumor. What the cell subset or site label conveys for this sample: tumor margin region. Every receptor here comes from a male donor with lung adenocarcinoma. The CD4 and CD8 labels of this study may be unreliable.

The V and J genes are TRBV14 and TRBJ1-4; D is possibly TRBD1 (5 bases). The CDR3 extends over 14 amino acids. The germline V and J ends were trimmed by 3 bases and 2 bases, with 7 bases remaining between them. Germline CDR1 and CDR2: SGHDN and FVKESK. CDR3 loop: CASSQGGTNEKLFF. CDR3 nucleotide sequence: TGTGCCAGCAGCCAGGGGGGGACTAATGAAAAACTGTTTTTT.

In its sample, this clonotype was seen many times. The chain joins TRBV4-1 to TRBJ2-1; the match to TRBD2 covers 12 bases. Judging by the DNA end, TRBJ2-7 fits better; the J call may be wrong. The germline V gene has CDR1 MGHRA and CDR2 YSYEKL. CDR3 length: 18 residues. In DNA form, the CDR3 reads TGCGCCAGCAGCCTCGGGGAGGCAAGCGGGACTAGCGGGTACGAGCAGTACTTC. Translated: CASSLGEASGTSGYEQYF.

Points on this clonotype: Compared with germline, one end of the junction differs, possibly owing to a read error. V is TRBV15 and J is TRBJ2-3; 7 nucleotides match TRBD2. CDR1 is LNHNV and CDR2 is YYDKDF in the germline V gene (reference sequence). CDR3 length: 17 amino acids. The CDR3 coding sequence is TGTGCCACCAGCGGGGGGGGGAGGGGCCGTGGCACAGAGACGCAGTATTTT. Its translation: CATSGGGRGRGTETQYF.

The chain recombines TRBV5-1 with TRBJ2-4; D uncertain. The CDR3 is made up of 12 amino acids. Deletions cut 1 base from V and 8 bases from J, with 7 bases between. Per germline, CDR1 SGHRS and CDR2 YFSETQ. The CDR3 DNA sequence: TGCGCCAGCAGCTTGTATCGGGACATTCAGTACTTC. Translating it yields CASSLYRDIQYF.

This clonotype was seen repeatedly, ten times or more. V and J are TRBV6-1 and TRBJ1-2; maybe TRBD1 (6 bases). CDR1 MNHNS and CDR2 SASEGT come from the germline V gene. V gave up 0 bases and J gave up 3 bases, with 11 bases separating them. The CDR3 runs to 15 residues. The CDR3 sequence: CASSEAGGSDYGYTF. The CDR3 nucleotides are TGTGCCAGCAGTGAAGCAGGGGGTAGTGACTATGGCTACACCTTC.